The 8 T cell receptor beta chains below were found in one sample sequenced in a study of OX40 agonist ivuxolimab in advanced cancers. TCRdb's table, derived via immunoSEQ multiplex PCR, lists solely in-frame clones and lacks some. The sample lists about 67,000 clones, about 85% occurring once. The material sequenced was CD4+ or CD8+ T cells sorted from blood, taken in a trial of the OX40 agonist ivuxolimab. The receptors stem from an adult with an advanced solid tumor such as melanoma, head and neck, liver or kidney cancer.

J is TRBJ2-2 and V is TRBV19; 12 bases fit TRBD2. Trimming cost V 6 bases and J 4 bases; bases outside gene matches: 6. CDR1 is LNHDA, CDR2 SQIVND, per germline (reference sequence). The CDR3 runs 16 residues. The CDR3 DNA reads as TGTGCCAGTAGCATTGCTAGCGGGAGGGCCACCGGGGAGCTGTTTTTT. This codes for CASSIASGRATGELFF.

This chain uses TRBV11-3 with TRBJ2-3; either TRBD1 or TRBD2 may supply D (5 bases each). The germline V and J ends were trimmed by 5 bases and 4 bases, with 7 bases remaining between them. The CDR3 is 12 amino acids. Germline V gene data show CDR1 as SGHNT and CDR2 as YENEEA. CDR3 in amino acids: CASSEGPDTQYF. For the CDR3, the DNA is TGTGCCAGCAGCGAGGGGCCAGATACGCAGTATTTT. Using reference TRBV11-3 and TRBJ2-3 for the parts outside the CDR3, the full variable domain is EAGVVQSPRYKIIEKKQPVAFWCNPISGHNTLYWYLQNLGQGPELLIRYENEEAVDDSQLPKDRFSAERLKGVDSTLKIQPAELGDSAVYLCASSEGPDTQYFGPGTRLTVL.

The V gene is TRBV11-3, the J gene TRBJ2-3; possible D gene TRBD1, 5 bases. The ends were cut back, 0 bases at V and 4 bases at J, with 5 bases in the middle. Germline lookup yields CDR1 SGHNT and CDR2 YENEEA. This CDR3 has 13 amino acids. The CDR3 is CASSLDRADTQYF. DNA of the CDR3: TGTGCCAGCAGCTTAGACAGGGCAGATACGCAGTATTTT.

This rearrangement joins TRBV9 to TRBJ2-7; D may be TRBD1 or TRBD2 (5 bases each). The germline CDR1 and CDR2 sequences are SGDLS and YYNGEE. Trimming took 0 bases from V and 0 from J, leaving 10 bases between them. The CDR3 totals 15 residues. The CDR3 bases are TGTGCCAGCAGCGTAGGGGCAGGGAGCTCCTACGAGCAGTACTTC. Its protein product is CASSVGAGSSYEQYF.

This clone was seen once. The V call is TRBV19, the J call TRBJ2-1, with 12 bases aligning to TRBD2. The CDR3 has 18 amino acids. Germline V CDR1 and CDR2: LNHDA, SQIVND (reference sequence). V gave up 2 bases and J gave up 4 bases; unmatched junction bases: 9. CDR3 protein: CASSIRPSGGAVYNEQFF. The CDR3 region has the DNA TGTGCCAGTAGTATAAGGCCTAGCGGGGGGGCCGTATACAATGAGCAGTTCTTC.

V and J are TRBV28 and TRBJ2-3; 7 nucleotides match TRBD2. The length of the CDR3 is 14 residues. Losses at the gene ends were 3 bases for V and 4 bases for J; bases not matched to a gene: 4. Germline V lookup: CDR1 MDHEN, CDR2 SYDVKM. The CDR3 loop is CASSFPAGSDTQYF. The CDR3 DNA reads as TGTGCCAGCAGTTTCCCAGCGGGATCAGATACGCAGTATTTT.

V gene TRBV4-1 combines with J gene TRBJ2-5; D is unresolved. Germline lookup yields CDR1 MGHRA and CDR2 YSYEKL. The CDR3 is 16 residues long. V gave up 2 bases and J gave up 5 bases, with 18 bases separating them. The CDR3 is CASSQPTRKHGETQYF. CDR3 nucleotide sequence: TGCGCCAGCAGCCAACCGACTCGGAAGCATGGGGAGACCCAGTACTTC.

The gene calls are TRBV4-2 and TRBJ1-5; weak D call: TRBD1 (5 bases). This CDR3 contains 14 residues. Germline values: CDR1 LGHNA, CDR2 YNFKEQ. The V end lost 0 bases, the J end lost 7 bases, and 10 bases lay between the germline ends. This CDR3 reads CASSQEGPAQPQHF. The CDR3 DNA reads as TGTGCCAGCAGCCAAGAGGGGCCCGCCCAGCCCCAGCATTTT.